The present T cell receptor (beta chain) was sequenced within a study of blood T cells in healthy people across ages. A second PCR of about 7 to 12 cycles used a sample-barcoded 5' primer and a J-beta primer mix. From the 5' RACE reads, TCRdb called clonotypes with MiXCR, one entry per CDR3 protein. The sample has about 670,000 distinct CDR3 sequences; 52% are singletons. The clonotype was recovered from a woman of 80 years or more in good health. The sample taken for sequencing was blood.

In DNA, the CDR3 is TGTGCCAGTAGTATCTTTGCTAGTGGGGTTAGCAATGAGCAGTTCTTC. As protein: CASSIFASGVSNEQFF. The chain uses TRBV19 and TRBJ2-1; no reliable D call. The germline V gene encodes CDR1 LNHDA and CDR2 SQIVND (reference sequence). This CDR3 is built from 16 residues. V lost 3 bases to trimming and J lost 6 bases, with 18 bases between them.